The T cell receptor beta chain described here comes from a study of OX40 agonist ivuxolimab in advanced cancers. This clone was recorded once. Germline assignment: CDR1 LGHNA and CDR2 YSLEER. The CDR3 has 17 residues. V lost 3 bases and J 0 bases, leaving 16 bases between the germline ends. Using immunoSEQ multiplex PCR, the repertoire was profiled, and TCRdb retains in-frame clones only, with some absent. The table shows 55,000 to 70,000 clones, with about 85% occurring only once. If patients had autoimmune disease history or systemic immunosuppression, they were excluded. The chain combines TRBV4-3 with TRBJ2-3; D possibly corresponds to TRBD1 (6 bases). This sample comprised CD4+ or CD8+ T cells sorted from blood, obtained in a trial of the OX40 agonist ivuxolimab. This TCR derives from an adult with an advanced solid tumor such as melanoma, head and neck, liver or kidney cancer. The CDR3 spells CASSQGTGTTSTDTQYF. The CDR3 coding sequence is TGCGCCAGCAGCCAGGGTACCGGGACAACTAGCACAGATACGCAGTATTTT.